The T cell receptor (beta chain) under discussion was sequenced for a study of neurological immune-mediated disorders. Study conclusions and caveats: Subjects shared no identical expanded-clone CDR3 amino acid sequences, suggesting private TCR-beta repertoires in all groups.

PBMCs stored at -80 C, numbering 2 million, were the origin of the unsorted libraries. This clonotype was seen at least ten times. The target antigen is unknown. The cDNA came from 5'RACE, which used 10-nucleotide random UMIs. From 15-18 subjects, over 170 million TCR-beta sequences were obtained in each sequencing run. Using its own MiXCR run on the 5' RACE reads, TCRdb lists one record per CDR3 protein. The sample records under 85,000 distinct CDR3 sequences, 13% to 15% being singletons. After removal of 4 bases from V and 5 bases from J, the junction contained 7 bases not matched to a gene. Germline CDR1 reads SGHRS; CDR2 reads YFSETQ. This CDR3 has 14 residues.

The gene calls are TRBV5-1 and TRBJ1-1, with TRBD1 identical over 8 bases. Sequenced sample: PBMCs. The receptor comes from a woman aged 45-59 years in good health. CDR3 loop: CASSAGQAGTEAFF. Here the CDR3 DNA reads TGCGCCAGCAGCGCGGGACAGGCCGGGACTGAAGCTTTCTTT.